This entry features one T cell receptor (beta chain) sequence. The data belong to a study of blood T cells in healthy people across ages. Germline CDR1 reads DFQATT; CDR2 reads SNEGSKA (reference sequence). CDR3 length: 16 residues. The junction had 14 bases not matched to a gene; V was cut back by 2 bases and J by 7 bases. Alongside a J-beta primer mix, a sample-barcoded 5' primer served in a second PCR lasting about 7 to 11 cycles. TCRdb reprocessed the 5' RACE reads with MiXCR, giving one entry per CDR3 protein. The sample has 700,000 to 850,000 distinct CDR3 sequences, around 36% seen once. The source is a man younger than 30 in good health. The V call is TRBV20-1, the J call TRBJ2-7; TRBD2 agrees at 10 bases. The source material was blood. The DNA of the CDR3 is TGCAGTGCTAGACTCGCTAGCGGGGGCGCCGGGAATGAGCAGTACTTC. It is translated as CSARLASGGAGNEQYF.